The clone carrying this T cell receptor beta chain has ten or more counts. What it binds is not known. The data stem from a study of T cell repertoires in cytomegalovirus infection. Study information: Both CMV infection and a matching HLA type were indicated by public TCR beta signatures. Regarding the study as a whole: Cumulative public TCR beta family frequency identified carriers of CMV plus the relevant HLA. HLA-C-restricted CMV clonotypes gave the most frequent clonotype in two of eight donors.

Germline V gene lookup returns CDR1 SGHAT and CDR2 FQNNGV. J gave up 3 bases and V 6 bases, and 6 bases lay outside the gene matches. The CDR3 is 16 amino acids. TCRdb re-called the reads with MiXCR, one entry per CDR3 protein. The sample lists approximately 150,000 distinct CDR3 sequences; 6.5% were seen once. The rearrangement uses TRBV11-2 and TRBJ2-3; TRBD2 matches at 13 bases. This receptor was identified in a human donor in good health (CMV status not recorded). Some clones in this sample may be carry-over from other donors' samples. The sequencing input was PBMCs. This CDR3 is CASSRTGLAGTDTQYF. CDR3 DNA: TGTGCCAGCAGTCGGACGGGACTAGCGGGAACAGATACGCAGTATTTT.